A single sample is the source of the 18 T cell receptor beta chains below, sequenced in a study of blood T cell repertoires in COVID-19. Sequencing used immunoSEQ multiplex PCR; TCRdb keeps in-frame clones, though not all of them. The repertoire holds 200,000 to 300,000 clones, with roughly 86% as singletons. The sample consisted of peripheral blood. Receptors were obtained from a man aged 40-49 years who had recovered from COVID-19.

This chain connects TRBV27 to TRBJ1-2, with 8 nucleotides matching TRBD1. The CDR3 is 15 residues long. V shed 6 bases, J shed 1 base, and the junction held 7 bases outside the gene matches. Germline values: CDR1 MNHEY, CDR2 SMNVEV (reference sequence). CDR3 sequence reads: CASSPGQAFNYGYTF. In DNA, the CDR3 is TGTGCCAGCAGCCCGGGACAGGCCTTTAACTATGGCTACACCTTC.

This sequence joins TRBV5-1 and TRBJ1-3; D not resolved. CDR1 SGHRS and CDR2 YFSETQ come from the germline V gene. The V end lost 4 bases, the J end lost 0 bases, and 11 bases lay between the germline ends. This CDR3 contains 15 residues. The CDR3 region is CASSPSGNSGNTIYF. CDR3 nucleotides: TGCGCCAGCAGCCCCTCGGGGAACTCTGGAAACACCATATATTTT.

The chain has TRBV19 and TRBJ2-6; D is ambiguous. V shed 0 bases and J shed 0 bases, with 9 bases lying between them. Looked up from germline, CDR1 is LNHDA and CDR2 is SQIVND (reference sequence). CDR3 length: 17 amino acids. In DNA, the CDR3 is TGTGCCAGTAGTATAGATTACAGCAGCTCTGGGGCCAACGTCCTGACTTTC. Its protein product is CASSIDYSSSGANVLTF.

V usage is TRBV9 and J usage is TRBJ2-6; 9 bases match TRBD1. In germline, CDR1 is SGDLS, CDR2 YYNGEE. V lost 0 bases and J lost 2; bases outside the gene matches: 9. This CDR3 region has 19 residues. The CDR3 loop reads CASSVGTGGLGAGANVLTF. CDR3 coding DNA: TGTGCCAGCAGCGTAGGAACAGGGGGCCTCGGGGCTGGGGCCAACGTCCTGACTTTC.

The V and J genes are TRBV7-9 and TRBJ2-3, with 9 bases aligning to TRBD1. Looked up from germline, CDR1 is SEHNR and CDR2 is FQNEAQ (reference sequence). V lost 5 bases, J lost 0 bases, and 9 bases stayed unmatched. CDR3 size: 17 residues. The CDR3 region is CASSLTFGTGSTDTQYF. As DNA, the CDR3 is TGTGCCAGCAGCCTAACCTTCGGGACAGGGAGCACAGATACGCAGTATTTT.

Concerning this clone itself: A read error may produce the germline difference seen at one junction end. In the same sample, other DNA sequences code for this CDR3. V and J are TRBV27 and TRBJ2-2, with 12 nucleotides matching TRBD2. CDR1 MNHEY and CDR2 SMNVEV come from the germline V gene (reference sequence). This CDR3 contains 15 residues. The CDR3 spells CASNVLAGGPGELFF. The CDR3 nucleotides read TGTGCCAGCAACGTACTAGCGGGAGGTCCCGGGGAGCTATTTTTT.

The rearrangement links TRBV5-6 to TRBJ2-7; D might be TRBD2 (6 bases). The CDR3 runs 14 residues. Trimming stripped 5 bases from V and 2 bases from J, with 14 bases between. Germline-derived CDR1 and CDR2 are SGHDT and YYEEEE. CDR3 DNA: TGTGCCAGCAGTTTTACTAGCAGAGCCTACGAGCAGTACTTC. The encoded protein is CASSFTSRAYEQYF.

This chain connects TRBV4-1 to TRBJ2-7; 10 bases map to TRBD1. This CDR3 contains 14 residues. V lost 4 bases and J lost 4; bases outside the gene matches: 4. Germline lookup yields CDR1 MGHRA and CDR2 YSYEKL. Here the CDR3 DNA reads TGCGCCAGCAGCCTAGGGACAGGGGCGTACGAGCAGTACTTC. It codes for CASSLGTGAYEQYF.

The gene calls are TRBV9 and TRBJ1-5; D gene uncertain. This CDR3 has 13 amino acids. V was shortened by 2 bases and J by 1 base, with 4 bases between the two germline ends. In germline, CDR1 is SGDLS, CDR2 YYNGEE. The chain's CDR3 is CASSVGSNQPQHF. Here the CDR3 DNA reads TGTGCCAGCAGCGTCGGGAGCAATCAGCCCCAGCATTTT.

The rearrangement uses TRBV7-2 and TRBJ2-3; TRBD2 agrees at 13 bases. This CDR3 is built from 18 residues. The germline gives CDR1 SGHTA, CDR2 FQGNSA. Trimming cost V 4 bases and J 2 bases; bases outside gene matches: 9. In DNA, the CDR3 is TGTGCCAGCAGCTCGCGACTAGCGGGGGGTTTCCCCACAGATACGCAGTATTTT. Encoded protein: CASSSRLAGGFPTDTQYF.

The rearrangement uses TRBV12-5 and TRBJ1-2; D possibly corresponds to TRBD1 (6 bases). Germline loops: CDR1 LGHNT, CDR2 FRNRAP. This CDR3 has 18 amino acids. The V end lost 2 bases, the J end lost 0 bases, and 19 bases lay between the germline ends. CDR3 nucleotide sequence: TGTGCTAGTGGTTTGTCGACGGACAGAAACTTATCTAACTATGGCTACACCTTC. Its protein is CASGLSTDRNLSNYGYTF.

With respect to this clone: One end of the junction is discordant with germline, which a read error may explain. The rearrangement uses TRBV18 and TRBJ1-2; D might be TRBD1 (6 bases). The germline CDR1 and CDR2 sequences are KGHSH and LQKENI. The CDR3 is 19 amino acids. This CDR3 is CASSPLGGPSDPISYGYTF. The CDR3 DNA sequence: TGTGCCAGCTCCCCACTTGGGGGCCCTTCGGACCCAATTAGCTATGGCTACACCTTC.

V usage is TRBV18 and J usage is TRBJ2-7; 8 bases are shared with TRBD1. Germline V CDR1 and CDR2: KGHSH, LQKENI. V shed 0 bases and J 3 bases; nucleotides not matched to a gene: 7. The CDR3 consists of 16 residues. CDR3 residues: CASSPPTGQGRYEQYF. The CDR3 DNA reads as TGTGCCAGCTCACCACCGACAGGACAGGGCCGCTACGAGCAGTACTTC.

The chain is built from TRBV25-1 and TRBJ2-3, with 7 bases that match TRBD2. CDR1 and CDR2 from the germline V gene are MGHDK and SYGVNS. V was clipped by 6 bases and J by 6 bases; unmatched bases: 6. The CDR3 sequence is 13 residues long. In nucleotides, the CDR3 is TGTGCCAGCAGGACTAGCCTGAAGGATACGCAGTATTTT. It is translated as CASRTSLKDTQYF. The whole variable domain, remainder taken from reference TRBV25-1 and TRBJ2-3, is EADIYQTPRYLVIGTGKKITLECSQTMGHDKMYWYQQDPGMELHLIHYSYGVNSTEKGDLSSESTVSRIRTEHFPLTLESARPSHTSQYLCASRTSLKDTQYFGPGTRLTVL.

The chain recombines TRBV2 with TRBJ1-6; TRBD1 matches 12 bases. The junction had 4 bases not matched to a gene; V was cut back by 4 bases and J by 9 bases. CDR1 SNHLY and CDR2 FYNNEI come from the germline V gene. The CDR3 consists of 15 residues. The CDR3 protein is CASSGGQGAGSPLHF. In DNA, the CDR3 is TGTGCCAGCAGTGGGGGACAGGGGGCAGGTTCACCCCTCCACTTT.

The rearrangement uses TRBV2 and TRBJ2-5, with a weak D call TRBD2 (6 bases). The CDR3 sequence is 15 residues long. Germline loops: CDR1 SNHLY, CDR2 FYNNEI. V shed 3 bases and J shed 4 bases, with 15 bases lying between them. Here the CDR3 reads CASSDGSGGRETQYF. CDR3 bases: TGTGCCAGCAGTGATGGTAGCGGAGGTCGAGAGACCCAGTACTTC.

The chain has TRBV9 and TRBJ2-5, with a possible D match to TRBD1 (6 bases). Per germline, CDR1 SGDLS and CDR2 YYNGEE. The CDR3 extends over 15 amino acids. Trimming left V 3 bases short and J 3 bases short, with 15 bases between. The CDR3: CASSGGGVGKETQYF. CDR3 coding DNA: TGTGCCAGCAGCGGAGGGGGAGTAGGTAAAGAGACCCAGTACTTC.

This clone was seen repeatedly, ten times or more. J is TRBJ2-1 and V is TRBV19, with 7 bases identical to TRBD2. The CDR3 is 15 amino acids. Germline-derived CDR1 and CDR2 are LNHDA and SQIVND (reference sequence). With V trimmed by 7 bases and J by 10 bases, 16 bases remained unmatched. The CDR3 loop is CASTSAGVPLMEQFF. The CDR3 nucleotides are TGTGCCAGTACGTCGGCGGGGGTTCCCCTTATGGAGCAGTTCTTC.